This T cell receptor (beta chain) comes out of a study of blood T cell repertoires in COVID-19. About the study: The study drew acute and convalescent COVID-19 samples from the United States, Italy and Spain. T cells, B-cell-depleted T cells, or PBMCs supplied cDNA or gDNA.

The V end was cut by 8 bases, the J end by 0 bases, with 7 bases between. Germline V gene lookup returns CDR1 LNHDA and CDR2 SQIVND (reference sequence). The CDR3 length is 13 residues. In the original processing: Estimated nucleated cell counts came from reference gene primer amplification. Profiling relied on immunoSEQ multiplex PCR, and the TCRdb table lists in-frame clones only, not all of them. V and J calls and clone size are given by that table; D and trimming were obtained from the DNA. The sample holds more than 150,000 clones, around four fifths seen once. Cohort 3 recovered donors had two negative PCRs, clearance, or symptom resolution.

This receptor was identified in a woman between 45 and 65 years old who had recovered from COVID-19. This sequence joins TRBV19 and TRBJ2-2; tentative D call: TRBD1 (6 bases). Sequencing was performed on PBMCs or T cells enriched from blood (not recorded which). The CDR3 DNA reads TGTGCCAGTGGACAGCCGAACACCGGGGAGCTGTTTTTT. It yields the protein CASGQPNTGELFF.